A single count supports the clone carrying this T cell receptor beta chain. The antigen remains undetermined. The protocol was immunoSEQ multiplex PCR, while the TCRdb copy is restricted to in-frame clones and leaves out a portion. The sample shows around 36,000 clones, about 87% of them seen only once. This sample is drawn from a study of PD-1 blockade in classical Hodgkin lymphoma. Whole-study results and caveats: CD4+ but not CD8+ TCR diversity rose significantly by C4D1. Nothing has yet pinned down what causes the repertoire differences, possibly disease activity or prior therapy. Newly diagnosed patients and complete responders had comparable diversity at baseline. It was reported that newly diagnosed patients had less baseline TCR diversity than healthy donors.

V was pared by 5 bases and J by 3 bases, with 7 bases of the junction left unmatched. Germline CDR1 reads MNHEY; CDR2 reads SMNVEV (reference sequence). This CDR3 spans 15 amino acids. Each patient's relapse followed autologous stem cell transplantation, and brentuximab vedotin exposure varied. The clonotype originates from a human donor with classical Hodgkin lymphoma. Sequenced here: peripheral blood mononuclear cells (PBMCs), sampled at baseline. J is TRBJ2-3 and V is TRBV27; 8 bases line up with TRBD2. The CDR3 loop is CASSTPGGGTDTQYF. In nucleotides, the CDR3 is TGTGCCAGCAGTACTCCGGGAGGGGGAACAGATACGCAGTATTTT.